This note documents a single T cell receptor (beta chain) sequence. Its antigen remains unknown. Measured with immunoSEQ multiplex PCR; TCRdb has only the in-frame clones, and not every one. The sample lists roughly 15,000 clones; around 80% were seen once. This record comes from a study of OX40 agonist ivuxolimab in advanced cancers. The overall study: The drug used for patients, ivuxolimab, was an agonistic anti-OX40 (CD134) antibody.

The CDR3 sequence is 19 residues long. Germline V gives CDR1 SNHLY, CDR2 FYNNEI. Trimming took 5 bases from V and 2 from J; bases not matched to a gene: 14. Findings and limits, study-wide: There was clonal expansion of CD4+ and CD8+ blood T cells by week 6 at 0.1 to 3.0 mg/kg. Expanded clones were, on average, more numerous among CD8+ T cells than CD4+.

The V gene is TRBV2, the J gene TRBJ1-5, with 11 bases lining up with TRBD1. This TCR derives from an adult with an advanced solid tumor such as melanoma, head and neck, liver or kidney cancer. Sequencing used CD4+ or CD8+ T cells sorted from blood, obtained in a trial of the OX40 agonist ivuxolimab. The CDR3 DNA follows: TGTGCCAGCAGTCGGTCGGGACAGGGGGGCGTTTGGGGCAATCAGCCCCAGCATTTT. It specifies CASSRSGQGGVWGNQPQHF. The full variable domain, completed using reference TRBV2 and TRBJ1-5, is EPEVTQTPSHQVTQMGQEVILRCVPISNHLYFYWYRQILGQKVEFLVSFYNNEISEKSEIFDDQFSVERPDGSNFTLKIRSTKLEDSAMYFCASSRSGQGGVWGNQPQHFGDGTRLSIL.